This paragraph covers one T cell receptor (beta chain) sequence. This record comes from a study of T cells expressing NK-cell markers. Germline loops: CDR1 SGHVS, CDR2 FQNEAQ. This CDR3 comprises 18 residues. TCRdb reworked the 5' RACE reads into one entry per CDR3 protein, no DNA. The table gives some 460,000 distinct CDR3 sequences; the top ten clones make up 1.4% of it. The chain carries TRBV7-8 and TRBJ2-5; TCRdb designates TRBD2, a call that cannot be tested without DNA. The sequenced material came from blood T cells: a sorted CD56 or NKG2C T cell subset, CD4+ or CD8+ T cells, or bulk PBMC T cells (not recorded which). The receptor was derived from a woman between 45 and 60 years old in good health. The CDR3 region is CASSLGLLADLYQETQYF.